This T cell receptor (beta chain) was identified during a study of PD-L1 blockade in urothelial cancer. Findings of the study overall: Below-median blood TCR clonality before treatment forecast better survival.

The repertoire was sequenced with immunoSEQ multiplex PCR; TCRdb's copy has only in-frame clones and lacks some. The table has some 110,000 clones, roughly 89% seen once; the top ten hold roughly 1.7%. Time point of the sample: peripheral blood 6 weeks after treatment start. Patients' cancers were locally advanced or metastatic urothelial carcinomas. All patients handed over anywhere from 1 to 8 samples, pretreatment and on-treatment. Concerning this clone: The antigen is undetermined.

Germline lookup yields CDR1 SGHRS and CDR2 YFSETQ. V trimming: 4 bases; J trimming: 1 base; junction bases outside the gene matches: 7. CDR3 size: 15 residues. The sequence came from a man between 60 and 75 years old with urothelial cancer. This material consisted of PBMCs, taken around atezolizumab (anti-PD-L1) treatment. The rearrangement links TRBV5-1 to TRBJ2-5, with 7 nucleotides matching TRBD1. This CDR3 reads CASSAATGSQETQYF. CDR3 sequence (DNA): TGCGCCAGCAGCGCCGCGACAGGGTCCCAAGAGACCCAGTACTTC.